Shown below are 16 T cell receptor beta chains from a single sample sequenced in a study of beta chain features in type 1 diabetes. Study-level results: Moderate but significant shortening of TCRB CDR3s was recorded in all four CD4+ subsets from Type 1 diabetes patients.

Their recognized antigens are unknown. As every portion of the isolated RNA was reverse transcribed, the sequencing read expressed TCRB transcripts. Libraries were prepared by immunoSEQ multiplex PCR; TCRdb keeps only in-frame clonotypes and omits some of them. The sample carries over 150,000 clones, approximately 10% recorded once. Sequenced: central memory CD4+ T cells from blood. All receptors come from a man aged 30 to 39 with type 1 diabetes.

The rearrangement links TRBV28 to TRBJ2-1, with 9 bases fitting TRBD2. The trim removed 1 base at V and 1 base at J, leaving 2 bases unmatched. Germline assignment: CDR1 MDHEN and CDR2 SYDVKM. This CDR3 spans 16 amino acids. The CDR3 here is CASSLLTSGSYNEQFF. DNA of the CDR3: TGTGCCAGCAGTTTATTGACTAGCGGATCCTACAATGAGCAGTTCTTC.

This chain connects TRBV6-1 to TRBJ2-3; TRBD2 agrees at 10 bases. Germline CDR1 MNHNS, CDR2 SASEGT. This CDR3 comprises 12 residues. CDR3 sequence reads: CASGRNTDTQYF. CDR3 bases: TGTGCTAGCGGGAGGAACACAGATACGCAGTATTTT.

This clone was detected many times. The chain has TRBV29-1 and TRBJ2-7; D is unclear. CDR1 is SQVTM and CDR2 is ANQGSEA in the germline V gene. This CDR3 comprises 13 residues. V was cut by 5 bases and J by 1 base, with 12 bases left in between. The CDR3 DNA reads as TGCAGCGTTCTTGGCGGAGCATCCTACGAGCAGTACTTC. It specifies CSVLGGASYEQYF.

This chain joins TRBV6-6 and TRBJ2-5; D remains ambiguous. Matching the DNA end better, TRBJ2-7 makes the J call doubtful. Germline assignment: CDR1 MNHNY and CDR2 SVGAGI (reference sequence). CDR3 length equals 14 residues. CDR3 nucleotides: TGTGCCAGCAGTTACGGCCAGGCGACCTACGAGCAGTACTTC. Protein product: CASSYGQATYEQYF.

This clone was counted a few times. The rearrangement links TRBV6-6 to TRBJ2-5; D is unresolved. This CDR3 region has 14 residues. Trimming cost V 6 bases and J 0 bases, with 11 bases left between them. CDR1 and CDR2 from the germline V gene are MNHNY and SVGAGI (reference sequence). The CDR3 nucleotides read TGTGCCAGCAGCCCCCCCACGGACCAAGAGACCCAGTACTTC. It translates to CASSPPTDQETQYF.

The J gene is TRBJ2-1, the V gene TRBV4-2; 10 bases match TRBD2. Germline trimming cut 0 bases from V and 0 bases from J; bases unmatched to any gene: 8. Germline V gives CDR1 LGHNA, CDR2 YNFKEQ. This CDR3 comprises 19 residues. CDR3 loop: CASSQDLTSGVSSYNEQFF. In nucleotides, the CDR3 is TGTGCCAGCAGCCAAGATCTCACTAGCGGGGTAAGCTCCTACAATGAGCAGTTCTTC.

This clone appeared a few times. The V and J genes are TRBV5-4 and TRBJ2-5, with D perhaps matching TRBD2 (6 bases). Germline CDR1 SGHNT, CDR2 YYREEE (reference sequence). V gave up 0 bases and J gave up 4 bases, with 16 bases separating them. The CDR3 loop spans 16 amino acids. The DNA for the CDR3 is TGTGCCAGCAGCTTGGGTTCCCCGCGGGAACGAGAGACCCAGTACTTC. The encoded protein is CASSLGSPRERETQYF.

The V call is TRBV29-1, the J call TRBJ2-1; 8 bases map to TRBD2. The CDR3 extends over 13 amino acids. CDR1 is SQVTM and CDR2 is ANQGSEA in the germline V gene. CDR3 sequence: CTARGTSNNEQFF. The CDR3 DNA follows: TGCACCGCGCGGGGGACTAGTAACAATGAGCAGTTCTTC.

This clone was detected a few times. The CDR3: CASSERGNTEAFF. The CDR3 DNA is TGTGCCAGCAGTGAGCGAGGGAACACTGAAGCTTTCTTT. The chain uses TRBV25-1 and TRBJ1-1; no reliable D call. The CDR3 has 13 amino acids. Germline V gene sequence: CDR1 MGHDK, CDR2 SYGVNS. The V end lost 3 bases, the J end lost 1 base, and 6 bases lay between the germline ends.

The sample holds a few counts of this clone. The rearrangement links TRBV28 to TRBJ2-4; D gene unclear. This CDR3 region has 12 residues. Germline V gene lookup returns CDR1 MDHEN and CDR2 SYDVKM. V was trimmed by 8 bases and J by 2 bases, leaving 7 bases between them. The CDR3 reads CASGLPKNIQYF. The CDR3 DNA reads as TGTGCCAGCGGCTTACCCAAAAACATTCAGTACTTC.

The V gene is TRBV7-2, the J gene TRBJ2-3; D not certain. CDR3 length equals 14 residues. Deletions cut 0 bases from V and 0 bases from J, with 4 bases between. Germline-derived CDR1 and CDR2 are SGHTA and FQGNSA. In DNA form, the CDR3 reads TGTGCCAGCAGCTTAGCGGCTAGCACAGATACGCAGTATTTT. As protein: CASSLAASTDTQYF.

The V call is TRBV5-4, the J call TRBJ2-1; D is perhaps TRBD1 (5 bases). Per germline, CDR1 SGHNT and CDR2 YYREEE (reference sequence). This CDR3 region has 14 residues. Between the trimmed V and J ends, which lost 3 bases and 3 bases, there was a span of 10 bases. CDR3 bases: TGTGCCAGCAGCTCGCTAGGGGTCTACAATGAGCAGTTCTTC. Translated, it gives CASSSLGVYNEQFF. Full variable domain (missing parts from reference TRBV5-4 and TRBJ2-1): ETGVTQSPTHLIKTRGQQVTLRCSSQSGHNTVSWYQQALGQGPQFIFQYYREEENGRGNFPPRFSGLQFPNYSSELNVNALELDDSALYLCASSSLGVYNEQFFGPGTRLTVL.

This sequence joins TRBV14 and TRBJ2-2; D remains unclear. The CDR3 runs to 13 residues. The V end lost 5 bases, the J end lost 3 bases, and 7 bases lay between the germline ends. From germline, CDR1 is SGHDN and CDR2 FVKESK. CDR3 sequence: CASSYGDTGELFF. The CDR3 bases are TGTGCCAGCAGCTATGGAGACACCGGGGAGCTGTTTTTT.

This clone has only a few counts. The chain joins TRBV9 to TRBJ1-2; D unresolved. V was clipped by 3 bases and J by 4 bases, with 10 bases between them. Germline V CDR1 and CDR2: SGDLS, YYNGEE. CDR3 size: 13 residues. The CDR3 loop reads CASSEPSGYGYTF. The CDR3, as DNA: TGTGCCAGCAGCGAGCCATCGGGCTATGGCTACACCTTC.

The J gene is TRBJ2-1, the V gene TRBV2; 8 bases map to TRBD2. From germline, CDR1 is SNHLY and CDR2 FYNNEI. The CDR3 loop spans 13 amino acids. V shed 5 bases and J 5 bases; nucleotides not matched to a gene: 2. CDR3 sequence (DNA): TGTGCCAGCAGTAGCGGGGGACACAATGAGCAGTTCTTC. Its translation: CASSSGGHNEQFF.

This chain connects TRBV14 to TRBJ1-5; no reliable D call. The CDR3 spans 13 residues. The V end lost 5 bases, the J end lost 9 bases, and 14 bases lay between the germline ends. Germline-derived CDR1 and CDR2 are SGHDN and FVKESK. This CDR3 is CASSAGFMGPQHF. The CDR3 DNA sequence: TGTGCCAGCAGCGCCGGGTTTATGGGGCCCCAGCATTTT.